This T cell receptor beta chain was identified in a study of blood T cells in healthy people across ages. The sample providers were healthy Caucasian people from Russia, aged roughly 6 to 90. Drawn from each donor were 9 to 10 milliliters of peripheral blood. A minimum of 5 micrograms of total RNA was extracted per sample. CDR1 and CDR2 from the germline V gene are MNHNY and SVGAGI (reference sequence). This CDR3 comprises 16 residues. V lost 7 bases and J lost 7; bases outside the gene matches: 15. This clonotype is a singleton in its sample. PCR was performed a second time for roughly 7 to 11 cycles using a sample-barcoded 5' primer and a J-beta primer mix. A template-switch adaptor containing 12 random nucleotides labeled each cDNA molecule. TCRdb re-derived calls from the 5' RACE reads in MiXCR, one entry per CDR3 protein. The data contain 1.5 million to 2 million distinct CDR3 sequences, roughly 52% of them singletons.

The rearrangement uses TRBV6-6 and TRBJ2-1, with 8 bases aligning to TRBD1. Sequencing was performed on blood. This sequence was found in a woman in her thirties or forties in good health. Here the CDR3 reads CASTVARTGGGNEQFF. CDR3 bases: TGTGCCAGCACCGTCGCGAGAACAGGGGGTGGTAATGAGCAGTTCTTC.